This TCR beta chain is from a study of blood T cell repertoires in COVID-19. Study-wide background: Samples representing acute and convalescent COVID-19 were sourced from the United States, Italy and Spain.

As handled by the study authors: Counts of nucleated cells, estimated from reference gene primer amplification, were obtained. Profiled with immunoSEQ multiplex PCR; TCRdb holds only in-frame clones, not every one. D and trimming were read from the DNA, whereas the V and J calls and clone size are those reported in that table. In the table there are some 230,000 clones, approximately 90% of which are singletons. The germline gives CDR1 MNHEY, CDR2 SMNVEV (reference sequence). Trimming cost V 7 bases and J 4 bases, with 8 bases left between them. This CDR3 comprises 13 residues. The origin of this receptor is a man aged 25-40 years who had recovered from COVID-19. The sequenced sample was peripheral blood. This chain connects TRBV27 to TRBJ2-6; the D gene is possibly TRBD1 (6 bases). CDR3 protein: CASTQGGANVLTF. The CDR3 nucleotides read TGTGCCAGCACCCAGGGGGGGGCCAACGTCCTGACTTTC.